This T cell receptor (beta chain) is drawn from a study of T cell repertoires in cytomegalovirus infection. Study details: As its CMV epitopes, the study selected recently identified HLA-C-restricted and well-studied HLA-B-restricted targets. Indications of both CMV infection and matching HLA type were provided by public TCR beta signatures.

MiXCR was run by TCRdb on the reads, yielding one entry per CDR3 protein. The repertoire has some 900,000 distinct CDR3 sequences, around a third of them found once; the top ten carry over 10%. V lost 5 bases, J lost 5 bases, and 15 bases lay in between. There are 15 residues in the CDR3. From germline, CDR1 is SGHVS and CDR2 FNYEAQ. Many counts were recorded for this clonotype. Its matching antigen is unknown. The source was cultured CD8+ T cells from PBMCs, collected from culture after CMV antigen stimulation. This sequence originates from a human donor in good health (CMV status not recorded). Some clones in this sample may be carry-over from other donors' samples. The V gene is TRBV7-6, the J gene TRBJ1-4; TRBD1 is a possible D gene (6 bases). The CDR3 DNA follows: TGTGCCAGCAGCGAAAGGGGGAATCGCAATGAAAAACTGTTTTTT. Translation: CASSERGNRNEKLFF.